This T cell receptor beta chain derives from a study of blood T cells in healthy people across ages. Primers used in a second PCR of roughly 6 to 11 cycles were a sample-barcoded 5' primer and a J-beta primer mix. Each of the samples gave a minimum of 2.5 million paired-end reads that contained CDR3. TCRdb called the 5' RACE reads again in MiXCR, with one record for every CDR3 protein. In the table there are around 1,500,000 distinct CDR3 sequences, 28% of which are singletons. This clonotype showed up just a few times. The germline CDR1 and CDR2 sequences are SGHDN and FVKESK. The CDR3 extends over 15 amino acids. Trimming cost V 0 bases and J 5 bases, with 10 bases left between them. The sample providers were healthy Caucasian people from Russia, aged about 6 to 90.

This TCR was sampled from a woman in her 30s in good health. The chain has TRBV14 and TRBJ1-4; maybe TRBD1 (5 bases). The sequencing input was blood. The chain's CDR3 is CASSQDQGRNEKLFF. The CDR3 DNA reads as TGTGCCAGCAGCCAAGATCAGGGCAGAAATGAAAAACTGTTTTTT.